The subject of this entry is one T cell receptor (beta chain). The data are from a study of blood T cell repertoires in COVID-19. The germline V and J ends were trimmed by 2 bases and 4 bases, with 7 bases remaining between them. Germline CDR1 is SGHAT and CDR2 is FQNNGV. This CDR3 is 13 amino acids long. TCRdb keeps only in-frame clones here, not all; method: immunoSEQ multiplex PCR. The sample contains 140,000 to 150,000 clones, roughly 80% of which appear only once. The clonotype originates from a woman aged 50 to 60 who had recovered from COVID-19. Sequences were obtained from PBMCs or T cells enriched from blood (not recorded which). This sequence joins TRBV11-2 and TRBJ2-3, with D perhaps matching TRBD2 (5 bases). This CDR3 is CASSLQLADTQYF. The CDR3 bases are TGTGCCAGCAGCTTACAACTAGCAGATACGCAGTATTTT.